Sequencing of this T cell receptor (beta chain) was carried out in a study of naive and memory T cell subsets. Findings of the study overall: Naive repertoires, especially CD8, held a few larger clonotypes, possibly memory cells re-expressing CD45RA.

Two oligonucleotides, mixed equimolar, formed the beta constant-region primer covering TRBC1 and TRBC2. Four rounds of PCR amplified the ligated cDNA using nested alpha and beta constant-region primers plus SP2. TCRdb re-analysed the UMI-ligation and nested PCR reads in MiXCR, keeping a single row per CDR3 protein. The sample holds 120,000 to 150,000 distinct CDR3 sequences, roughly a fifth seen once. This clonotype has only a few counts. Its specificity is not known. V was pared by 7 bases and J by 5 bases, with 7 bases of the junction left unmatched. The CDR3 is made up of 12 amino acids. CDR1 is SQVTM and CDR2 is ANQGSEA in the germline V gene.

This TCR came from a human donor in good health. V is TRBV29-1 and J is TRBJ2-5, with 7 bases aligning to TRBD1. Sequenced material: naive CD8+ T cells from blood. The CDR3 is CSADRASETQYF. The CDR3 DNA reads TGCAGCGCTGACAGGGCCTCGGAGACCCAGTACTTC.